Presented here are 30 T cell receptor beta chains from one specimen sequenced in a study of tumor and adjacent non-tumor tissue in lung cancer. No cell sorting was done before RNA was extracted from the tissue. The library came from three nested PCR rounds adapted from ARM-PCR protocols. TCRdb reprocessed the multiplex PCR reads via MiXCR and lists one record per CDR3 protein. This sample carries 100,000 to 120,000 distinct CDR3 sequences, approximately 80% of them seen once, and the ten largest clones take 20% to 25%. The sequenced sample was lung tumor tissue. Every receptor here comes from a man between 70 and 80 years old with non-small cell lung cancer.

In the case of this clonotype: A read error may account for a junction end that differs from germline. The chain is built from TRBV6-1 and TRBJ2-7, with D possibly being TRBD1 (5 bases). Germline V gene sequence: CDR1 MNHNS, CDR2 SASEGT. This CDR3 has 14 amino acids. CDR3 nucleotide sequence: TGTGCCAGCACTCGGATTGACAGCTCCTACGGGCAGTACTTC. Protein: CASTRIDSSYGQYF.

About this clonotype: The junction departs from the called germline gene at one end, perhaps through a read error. As DNA, the CDR3 is TGTGTCAGCAGCCTTGACAGTCAGTGCGGGGAGCTGTTTTTT. Protein: CVSSLDSQCGELFF. The gene calls are TRBV11-2 and TRBJ2-2, with D possibly matching TRBD1 (5 bases). CDR1 is SGHAT, CDR2 FQNNGV, per germline. This CDR3 spans 14 amino acids.

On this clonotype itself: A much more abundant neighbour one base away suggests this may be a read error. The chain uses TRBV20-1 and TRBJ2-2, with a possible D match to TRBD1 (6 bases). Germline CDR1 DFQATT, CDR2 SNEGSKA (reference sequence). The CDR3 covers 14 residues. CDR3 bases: TGCAGTGCTAGCGCAGGGGAGAACACCGGGGAGCAGTTTTTT. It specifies CSASAGENTGEQFF.

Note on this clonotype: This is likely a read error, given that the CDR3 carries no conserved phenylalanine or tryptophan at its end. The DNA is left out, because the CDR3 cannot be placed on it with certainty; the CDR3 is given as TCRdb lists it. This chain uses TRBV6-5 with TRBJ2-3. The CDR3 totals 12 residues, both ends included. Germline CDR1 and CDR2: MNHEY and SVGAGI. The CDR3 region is CASRGDTDTHYS.

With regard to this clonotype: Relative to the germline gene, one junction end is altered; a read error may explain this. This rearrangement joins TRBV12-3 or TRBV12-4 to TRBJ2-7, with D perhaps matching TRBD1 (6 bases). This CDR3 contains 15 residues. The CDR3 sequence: CASSTATGRPYKQYF. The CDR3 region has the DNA TGTGCCAGTAGTACCGCGACAGGAAGACCCTACAAGCAGTACTTC.

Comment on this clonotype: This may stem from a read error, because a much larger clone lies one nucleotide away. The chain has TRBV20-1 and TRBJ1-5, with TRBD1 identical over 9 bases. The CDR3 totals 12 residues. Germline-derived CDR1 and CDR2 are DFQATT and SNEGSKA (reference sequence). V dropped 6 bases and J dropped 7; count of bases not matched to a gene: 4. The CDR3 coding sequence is TGCAGTGCCCGACAGGGGGGCCAGCCCCAGCATTTT. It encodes CSARQGGQPQHF.

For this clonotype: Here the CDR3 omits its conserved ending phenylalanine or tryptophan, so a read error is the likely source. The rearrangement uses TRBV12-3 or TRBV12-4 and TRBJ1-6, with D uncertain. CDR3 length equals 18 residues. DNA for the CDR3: TGTGCCAGGGAGAAGATTCGGAGACGGGGTGATCCGGACTCACTCCTCCACTCT. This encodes CAREKIRRRGDPDSLLHS.

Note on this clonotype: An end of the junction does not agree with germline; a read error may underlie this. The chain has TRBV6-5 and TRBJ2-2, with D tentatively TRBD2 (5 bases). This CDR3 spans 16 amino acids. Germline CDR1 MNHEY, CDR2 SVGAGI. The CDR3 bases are TGTGCCAGCAGCCCTAATATCCCGTCGTTGAACGGGGTGCTGTTTTTT. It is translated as CASSPNIPSLNGVLFF.

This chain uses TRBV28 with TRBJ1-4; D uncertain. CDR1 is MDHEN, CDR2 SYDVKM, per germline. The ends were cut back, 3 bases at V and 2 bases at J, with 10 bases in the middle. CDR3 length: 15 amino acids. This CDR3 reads CASSFWSSTNEKLFF. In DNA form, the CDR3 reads TGTGCCAGCAGTTTTTGGTCAAGTACTAATGAAAAACTGTTTTTT.

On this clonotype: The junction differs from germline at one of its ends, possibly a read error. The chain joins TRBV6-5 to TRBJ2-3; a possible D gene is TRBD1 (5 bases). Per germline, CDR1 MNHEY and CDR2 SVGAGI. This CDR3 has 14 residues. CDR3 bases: TGTGCCAGCAGTCTAGGGGTTAGCATAGATACGCAGTATTTT. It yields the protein CASSLGVSIDTQYF.

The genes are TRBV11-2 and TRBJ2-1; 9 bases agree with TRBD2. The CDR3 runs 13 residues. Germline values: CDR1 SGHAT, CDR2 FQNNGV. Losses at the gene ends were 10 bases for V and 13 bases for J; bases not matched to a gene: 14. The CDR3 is CAISLRGGTSQFF. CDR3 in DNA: TGTGCCATTAGTTTACGAGGAGGGACTAGCCAGTTCTTC.

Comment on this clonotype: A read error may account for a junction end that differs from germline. The CDR3 nucleotides are TGCGCCAGTAGCCAACAGGGAGAGATAGTGAGCACTGAAGCTTTCTTT. This encodes CASSQQGEIVSTEAFF. J is TRBJ1-1 and V is TRBV4-1; D may be TRBD1 (6 bases). Germline CDR1 MGHRA, CDR2 YSYEKL. CDR3 length: 16 amino acids.

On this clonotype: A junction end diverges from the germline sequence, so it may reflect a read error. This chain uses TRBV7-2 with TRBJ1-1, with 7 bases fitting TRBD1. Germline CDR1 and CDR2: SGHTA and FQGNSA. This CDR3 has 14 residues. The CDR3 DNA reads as TGTGTCAGCAGCTCAGAGACAGGGATCACTGAAGCTTTCTTT. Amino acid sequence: CVSSSETGITEAFF.

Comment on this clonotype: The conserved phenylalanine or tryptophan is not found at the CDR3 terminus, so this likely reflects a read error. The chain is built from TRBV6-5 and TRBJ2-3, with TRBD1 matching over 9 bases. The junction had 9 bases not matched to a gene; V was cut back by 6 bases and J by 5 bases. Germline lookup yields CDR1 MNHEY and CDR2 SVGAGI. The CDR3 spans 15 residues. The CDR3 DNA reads TGTGCCAGCAGCACTCCGGACAGGGGCATAGATACGCAGTATCTT. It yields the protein CASSTPDRGIDTQYL.

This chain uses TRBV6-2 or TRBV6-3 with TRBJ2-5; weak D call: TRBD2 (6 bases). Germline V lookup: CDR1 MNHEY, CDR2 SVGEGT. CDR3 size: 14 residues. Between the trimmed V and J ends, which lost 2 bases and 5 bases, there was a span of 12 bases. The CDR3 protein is CASSYDGRVETQYF. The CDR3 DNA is TGTGCCAGCAGTTACGACGGGAGAGTGGAGACCCAGTACTTC.

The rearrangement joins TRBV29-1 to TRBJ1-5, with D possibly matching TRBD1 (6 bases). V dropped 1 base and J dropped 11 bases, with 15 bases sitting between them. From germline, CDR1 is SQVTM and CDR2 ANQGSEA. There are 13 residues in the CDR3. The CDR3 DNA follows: TGCAGCGTTGAAGTACAGGGAGGGCAGTCCCAGCATTTT. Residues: CSVEVQGGQSQHF.

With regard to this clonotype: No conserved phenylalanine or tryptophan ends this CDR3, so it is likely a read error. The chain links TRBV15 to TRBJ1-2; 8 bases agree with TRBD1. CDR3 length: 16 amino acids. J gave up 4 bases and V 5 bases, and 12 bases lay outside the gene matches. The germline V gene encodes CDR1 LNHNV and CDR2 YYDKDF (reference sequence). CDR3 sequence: CATSVGEDRDLYGYTS. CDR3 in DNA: TGTGCCACCAGCGTAGGGGAGGACAGGGATCTCTATGGCTACACCTCC.

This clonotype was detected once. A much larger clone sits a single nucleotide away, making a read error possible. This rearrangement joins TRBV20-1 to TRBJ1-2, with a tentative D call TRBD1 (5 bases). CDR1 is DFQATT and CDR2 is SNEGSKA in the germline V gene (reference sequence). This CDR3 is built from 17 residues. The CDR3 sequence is CRARHILGARGNYGYTF. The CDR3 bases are TGCAGAGCTAGACATATACTAGGGGCGCGTGGGAACTATGGCTACACCTTC.

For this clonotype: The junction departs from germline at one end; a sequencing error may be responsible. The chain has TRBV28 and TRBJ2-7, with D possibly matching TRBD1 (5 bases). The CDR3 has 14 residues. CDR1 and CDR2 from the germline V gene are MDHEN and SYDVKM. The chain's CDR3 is CASSQDTLPYEHYF. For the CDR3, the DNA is TGTGCCAGCAGTCAGGACACCCTTCCCTACGAGCATTACTTC.

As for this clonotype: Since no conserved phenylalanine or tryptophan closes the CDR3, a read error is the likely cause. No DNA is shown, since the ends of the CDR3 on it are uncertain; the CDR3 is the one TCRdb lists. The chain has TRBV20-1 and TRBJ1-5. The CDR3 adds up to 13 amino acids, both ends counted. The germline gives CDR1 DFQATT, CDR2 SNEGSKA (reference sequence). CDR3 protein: CSARSGYNQPQHS.

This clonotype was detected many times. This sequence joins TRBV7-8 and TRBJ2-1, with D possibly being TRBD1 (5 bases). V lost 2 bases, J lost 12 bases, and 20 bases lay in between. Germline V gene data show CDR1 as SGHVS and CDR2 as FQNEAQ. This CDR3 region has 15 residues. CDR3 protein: CASSLRGRGVPVQFF. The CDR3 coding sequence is TGTGCCAGCAGCTTAAGGGGCAGAGGAGTGCCTGTGCAGTTCTTC.

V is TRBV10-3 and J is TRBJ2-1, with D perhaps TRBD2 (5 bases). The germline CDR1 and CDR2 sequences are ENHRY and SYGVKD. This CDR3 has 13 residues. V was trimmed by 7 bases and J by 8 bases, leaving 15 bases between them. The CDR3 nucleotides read TGTGCCATCACCCAGGCTAGCAGAGATGAGCAGTTCTTC. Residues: CAITQASRDEQFF.

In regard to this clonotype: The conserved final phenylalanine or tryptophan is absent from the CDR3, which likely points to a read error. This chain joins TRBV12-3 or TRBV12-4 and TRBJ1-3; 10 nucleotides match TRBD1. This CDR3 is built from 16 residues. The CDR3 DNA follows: TGTGTCAGCAGTCGACAGGGGGCGAGCTCTGGAAACACCATATATTTA. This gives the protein CVSSRQGASSGNTIYL.

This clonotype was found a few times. CDR3 amino acids: CSARDGGTETYEQYF. As DNA, the CDR3 is TGCAGTGCTAGAGATGGCGGGACAGAAACCTACGAGCAGTACTTC. This chain uses TRBV20-1 with TRBJ2-7; tentatively, D is TRBD1 (7 bases). CDR1 is DFQATT, CDR2 SNEGSKA, per germline (reference sequence). The CDR3 consists of 15 residues. The V and J ends lost 0 bases and 2 bases respectively, with 14 bases between them.

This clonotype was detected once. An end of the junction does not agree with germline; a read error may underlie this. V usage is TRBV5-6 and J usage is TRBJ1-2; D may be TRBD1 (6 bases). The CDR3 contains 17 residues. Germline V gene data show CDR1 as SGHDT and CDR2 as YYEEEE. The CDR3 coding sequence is TGTGCCAGCAGCCTCAGGAACAGGGATCGTCCTTACTATGGGTACATCTTC. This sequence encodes CASSLRNRDRPYYGYIF.

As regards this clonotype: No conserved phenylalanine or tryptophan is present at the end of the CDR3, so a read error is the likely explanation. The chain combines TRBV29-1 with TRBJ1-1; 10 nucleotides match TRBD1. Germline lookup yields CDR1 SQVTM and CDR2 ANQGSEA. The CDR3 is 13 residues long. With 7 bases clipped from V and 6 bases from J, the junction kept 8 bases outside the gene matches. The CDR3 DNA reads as TGCAGCGCAAGACAGGGGGCGGGGTCTGAAGCTTTCTCT. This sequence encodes CSARQGAGSEAFS.

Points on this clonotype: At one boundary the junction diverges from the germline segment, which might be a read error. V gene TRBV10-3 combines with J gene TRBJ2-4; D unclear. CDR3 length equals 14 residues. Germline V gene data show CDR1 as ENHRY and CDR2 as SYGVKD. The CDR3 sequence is CAISDLRQANIKYF. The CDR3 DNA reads TGTGCCATCAGTGACTTGCGGCAGGCAAACATTAAGTACTTC.

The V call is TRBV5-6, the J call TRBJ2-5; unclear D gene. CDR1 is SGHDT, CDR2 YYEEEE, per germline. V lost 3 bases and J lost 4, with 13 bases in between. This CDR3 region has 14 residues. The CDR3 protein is CASSWDFLGETQYF. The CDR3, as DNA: TGTGCCAGCAGCTGGGATTTCCTGGGAGAGACCCAGTACTTC.

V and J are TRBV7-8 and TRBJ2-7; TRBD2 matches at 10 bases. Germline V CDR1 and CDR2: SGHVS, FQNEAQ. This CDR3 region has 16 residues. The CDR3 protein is CVSSSSGLAETYEQYF. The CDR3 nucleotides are TGTGTCAGTAGCTCGTCCGGACTAGCGGAAACTTACGAGCAGTACTTC.

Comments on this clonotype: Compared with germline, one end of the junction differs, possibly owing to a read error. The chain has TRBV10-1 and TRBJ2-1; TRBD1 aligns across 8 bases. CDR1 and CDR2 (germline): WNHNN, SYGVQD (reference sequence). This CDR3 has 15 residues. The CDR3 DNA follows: TGCACCACCAGTCGGACAGGGCCCTATTACAGTGAGCAGTTCTTC. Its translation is CTTSRTGPYYSEQFF.